One sample yielded the 17 T cell receptor beta chains listed below, sequenced in a study of patients and donors after allogeneic stem cell transplantation. TCRdb passed the RT-PCR reads through MiXCR, listing each CDR3 protein once. The repertoire consists of approximately 200,000 distinct CDR3 sequences, with more than 35% occurring once and the leading ten covering around a tenth. Sequenced: blood, either unsorted or a sorted T cell fraction (not recorded which). These receptor sequences come from a human donor who was either an allogeneic HSCT recipient or a stem cell or donor lymphocyte infusion donor (not recorded which). It is not recorded whose cells these are; they may come from a transplant donor.

This clonotype was found a few times. The chain couples TRBV4-1 to TRBJ1-2; 9 nucleotides agree with TRBD1. CDR3 size: 16 residues. J lost 7 bases, V lost 5 bases, and 14 bases had no gene match. From germline, CDR1 is MGHRA and CDR2 YSYEKL. CDR3 amino acids: CASSEGQGLVMGGYTF. CDR3 nucleotide sequence: TGCGCCAGCAGCGAAGGACAGGGGCTTGTGATGGGTGGCTACACCTTC.

The chain employs TRBV28 and TRBJ1-5; 8 nucleotides agree with TRBD1. The CDR3 consists of 15 residues. V shed 2 bases and J 5 bases; nucleotides not matched to a gene: 5. The germline gives CDR1 MDHEN, CDR2 SYDVKM. The CDR3 DNA sequence: TGTGCCAGCAGTTTAGGACAGGGAAGTGATCAGCCCCAGCATTTT. Amino acid sequence: CASSLGQGSDQPQHF.

The sample holds a few counts of this clonotype. CDR3 amino acids: CATSDLRESTDTQYF. CDR3 coding DNA: TGTGCCACCAGTGATCTGCGGGAGAGCACAGATACGCAGTATTTT. The chain couples TRBV24-1 to TRBJ2-3, with TRBD2 identical over 7 bases. Germline loops: CDR1 KGHDR, CDR2 SFDVKD. The CDR3 is made up of 15 amino acids. Trimming removed 3 bases from V and 0 bases from J; junction bases left unmatched: 2.

V is TRBV12-3 or TRBV12-4 and J is TRBJ1-4, with a tentative D call TRBD1 (5 bases). V lost 11 bases and J lost 3, with 13 bases in between. The CDR3 is made up of 13 amino acids. CDR3 region: CAVRGAANEKLFF. In DNA form, the CDR3 reads TGTGCCGTCCGGGGCGCAGCTAATGAAAAACTGTTTTTT.

V and J are TRBV7-9 and TRBJ1-2, with 9 bases fitting TRBD1. CDR1 SEHNR and CDR2 FQNEAQ come from the germline V gene (reference sequence). The CDR3 has 15 residues. With V trimmed by 5 bases and J by 1 base, 5 bases remained unmatched. CDR3 sequence: CASSPLDRGNYGYTF. CDR3 in DNA: TGTGCCAGCAGCCCCCTGGACAGGGGTAACTATGGCTACACCTTC.

The rearrangement links TRBV4-1 to TRBJ2-1; 10 bases agree with TRBD2. V shed 3 bases and J 7 bases; nucleotides not matched to a gene: 9. The CDR3 has 16 residues. The germline CDR1 and CDR2 sequences are MGHRA and YSYEKL. The CDR3 DNA sequence: TGCGCCAGCAGCCAGCTTAAGCGGGGGGGCGCGAATGAGCAGTTCTTC. Translating it yields CASSQLKRGGANEQFF.

J is TRBJ1-5 and V is TRBV28; 8 bases are a match to TRBD1. This CDR3 is built from 14 residues. V lost 4 bases to trimming and J lost 7 bases; unmatched junction nucleotides: 6. Per the germline V gene, CDR1 is MDHEN and CDR2 is SYDVKM. In DNA form, the CDR3 reads TGTGCCAGCAGTTGGACAGGGTCGAGACAGCCCCAGCATTTT. It translates to CASSWTGSRQPQHF.

Many counts were recorded for this clonotype. The genes are TRBV29-1 and TRBJ1-2, with D hard to call. Trimming took off 3 bases at V and 7 bases at J, with 12 bases between the two ends. Germline lookup yields CDR1 SQVTM and CDR2 ANQGSEA. This CDR3 is built from 12 residues. The CDR3 region has the DNA TGCAGCGTTGACAGGCCTTTGGGTGGCTACACCTTC. It specifies CSVDRPLGGYTF. Using reference TRBV29-1 and TRBJ1-2 for the parts outside the CDR3, the full variable domain is SAVISQKPSRDICQRGTSLTIQCQVDSQVTMMFWYRQQPGQSLTLIATANQGSEATYESGFVIDKFPISRPNLTFSTLTVSNMSPEDSSIYLCSVDRPLGGYTFGSGTRLTVV.

This clonotype was observed a few times. CDR3 in amino acids: CASSSRGVGYNEQFF. CDR3 bases: TGTGCCAGCAGCTCCCGAGGGGTAGGGTACAATGAGCAGTTCTTC. J is TRBJ2-1 and V is TRBV9, with D possibly called TRBD1 or TRBD2 (5 bases each). The CDR3 covers 15 residues. V dropped 4 bases and J dropped 4 bases, with 15 bases sitting between them. The germline V gene encodes CDR1 SGDLS and CDR2 YYNGEE.

This chain uses TRBV28 with TRBJ1-2; D is ambiguous. Per germline, CDR1 MDHEN and CDR2 SYDVKM. Trimming took off 4 bases at V and 10 bases at J, with 10 bases between the two ends. This CDR3 has 11 amino acids. The CDR3 sequence is CASSSSWDYTF. In DNA form, the CDR3 reads TGTGCCAGCAGTTCGTCCTGGGACTACACCTTC.

This chain connects TRBV4-3 to TRBJ1-2; possible D gene TRBD1, 5 bases. Germline loops: CDR1 LGHNA, CDR2 YSLEER. The CDR3 covers 15 residues. V was pared by 1 base and J by 4 bases, with 13 bases between. The CDR3 DNA follows: TGCGCCAGCAGCCAAGGGACACCTCCTGGCTATGGCTACACCTTC. Translation: CASSQGTPPGYGYTF.

There are many counts of this clonotype. The CDR3 bases are TGTGCTAGTGGTTTGGACTCCGAATCTGAAGCTTTCTTT. Residues: CASGLDSESEAFF. The chain carries TRBV12-5 and TRBJ1-1, with unresolved D. Per the germline V gene, CDR1 is LGHNT and CDR2 is FRNRAP. CDR3 length: 13 residues. With 1 base removed from V and 6 bases from J, the gap between germline ends came to 9 bases. Variable domain in full (rest from reference TRBV12-5 and TRBJ1-1): DARVTQTPRHKVTEMGQEVTMRCQPILGHNTVFWYRQTMMQGLELLAYFRNRAPLDDSGMPKDRFSAEMPDATLATLKIQPSEPRDSAVYFCASGLDSESEAFFGQGTRLTVV.

The chain links TRBV20-1 to TRBJ1-2, with a possible D match to TRBD1 (6 bases). There are 12 residues in the CDR3. V lost 6 bases and J lost 6, with 14 bases in between. Looked up from germline, CDR1 is DFQATT and CDR2 is SNEGSKA (reference sequence). The CDR3 loop is CSATPTGNGYTF. In nucleotides, the CDR3 is TGCAGTGCAACACCTACAGGGAATGGCTACACCTTC.

The V gene is TRBV4-1, the J gene TRBJ1-5, with D uncertain. This CDR3 comprises 15 residues. Trimming cost V 1 base and J 8 bases, with 15 bases left between them. The germline CDR1 and CDR2 sequences are MGHRA and YSYEKL. CDR3 in DNA: TGCGCCAGCAGCCAAGTGCTTAGCGGGAGGGAGCCCCAGCATTTT. Translation: CASSQVLSGREPQHF.

For this clonotype: The final CDR3 position lacks the conserved phenylalanine or tryptophan, pointing to a likely read error. J is TRBJ1-5 and V is TRBV9, with D unclear. The CDR3 is 14 residues long. V was shortened by 3 bases and J by 4 bases, with 11 bases between the two germline ends. The germline gives CDR1 SGDLS, CDR2 YYNGEE. CDR3 region: CASSGTGWNQPQHL. In nucleotides, the CDR3 is TGTGCCAGCAGCGGGACCGGCTGGAATCAGCCCCAGCATTTG.

The gene calls are TRBV18 and TRBJ2-7; unclear D gene. The length of the CDR3 is 15 residues. The V gene's germline CDR1 is KGHSH and CDR2 LQKENI. The germline V and J ends were trimmed by 3 bases and 3 bases, with 15 bases remaining between them. Written as DNA, the CDR3 is TGTGCCAGCTCACCGTCTCCTTGGGCCTTCTACGAGCAGTACTTC. Encoded protein: CASSPSPWAFYEQYF.

DNA of the CDR3: TGTGCCAGCAGCCAAGAGTACCGAAACACCATATATTTT. Amino acid sequence: CASSQEYRNTIYF. V usage is TRBV3-1 and J usage is TRBJ1-3; D gene ambiguous. The CDR3 contains 13 residues. Germline V gives CDR1 LGHDT, CDR2 YNNKEL (reference sequence). Trimming took off 0 bases at V and 5 bases at J, with 5 bases between the two ends. Drawing the rest from reference TRBV3-1 and TRBJ1-3, the complete variable domain is DTAVSQTPKYLVTQMGNDKSIKCEQNLGHDTMYWYKQDSKKFLKIMFSYNNKELIINETVPNRFSPKSPDKAHLNLHINSLELGDSAVYFCASSQEYRNTIYFGEGSWLTVV.